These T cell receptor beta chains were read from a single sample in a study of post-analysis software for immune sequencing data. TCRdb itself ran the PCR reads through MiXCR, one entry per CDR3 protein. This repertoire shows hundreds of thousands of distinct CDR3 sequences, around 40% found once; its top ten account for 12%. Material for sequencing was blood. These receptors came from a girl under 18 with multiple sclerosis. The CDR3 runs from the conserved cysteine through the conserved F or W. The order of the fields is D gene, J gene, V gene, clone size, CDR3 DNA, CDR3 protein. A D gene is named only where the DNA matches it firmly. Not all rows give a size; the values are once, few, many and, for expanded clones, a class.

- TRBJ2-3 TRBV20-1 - TGCAGCGCTCCCCGGGTGGATACGCAGTATTTT CSAPRVDTQYF
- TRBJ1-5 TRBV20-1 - TGCAGTGCTAGTACGAGGGACGGTTATAGCAATCAGCCCCAGCATTTT CSASTRDGYSNQPQHF
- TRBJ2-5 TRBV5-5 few TGTGCCAGCAGCCACGGGGGAGAGACCCAGTACTTC CASSHGGETQYF
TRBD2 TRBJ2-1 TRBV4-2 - TGTGCCAGCAGCCAAGATCCACCCCCCATAGCGGGAGTATGGAATGAGCAGTTCTTC CASSQDPPPIAGVWNEQFF
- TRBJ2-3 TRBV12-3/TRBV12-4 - TGTGCCAGCAGGGCGGGGACCGCAGATACGCAGTATTTT CASRAGTADTQYF
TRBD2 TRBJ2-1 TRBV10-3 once TGTGCCATCAGACCGGAAGCCGGGACTAGCGGTTACAATGAGCAGTTCTTC CAIRPEAGTSGYNEQFF
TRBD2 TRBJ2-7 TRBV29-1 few TGCAGCGTAGCGTTTCTGGCGGGAGGGCCTCGCGAGCAGTACTTC CSVAFLAGGPREQYF
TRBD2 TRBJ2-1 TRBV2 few TGTGCCAGCAGTGGGGGAGGGGTCCCCTACAATGAGCAGTTCTTC CASSGGGVPYNEQFF
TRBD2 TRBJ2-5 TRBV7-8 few TGTGCCAGCAGCTTAGAGATCGGGAGGGCCCGTGATGAGCAGTACTTC CASSLEIGRARDEQYF
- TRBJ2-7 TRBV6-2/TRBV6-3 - TGTGCCAGCAGTCAATCCCTGTGGGAGCAGTACTTC CASSQSLWEQYF
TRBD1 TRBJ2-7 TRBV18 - TGTGCCAGCTCAGAAACCGGGACAGGGGAATACGAGCAGTACTTC CASSETGTGEYEQYF
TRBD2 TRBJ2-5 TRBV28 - TGTGCCAGCTTCGCCGGGGGGGTGGAGACCCAGTACTTC CASFAGGVETQYF
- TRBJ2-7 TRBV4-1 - TGCGCCAGCAGCCCCTGGCAGGACCCCTACGAGCAGTACTTC CASSPWQDPYEQYF
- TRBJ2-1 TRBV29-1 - TGCAGCGGGGGGGAAACCTACAATGAGCAGTTCTTC CSGGETYNEQFF
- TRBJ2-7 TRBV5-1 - TGCGCCAGCAGCTTGGACGACTACGAGCAGTACTTC CASSLDDYEQYF
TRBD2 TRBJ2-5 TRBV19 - TGTGCCAGTAGACAAATCAGCGGGAGGCCAGAGACCCAGTACTTC CASRQISGRPETQYF
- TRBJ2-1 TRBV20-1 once TGCAGTGCTAGTAGAGCCCGATACTCCTACAATGAGCAGTTCTTC CSASRARYSYNEQFF
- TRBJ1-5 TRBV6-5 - TGTGCCAGCAGTCCGCTTGGGCAAGGGAATCAGCCCCAGCATTTT CASSPLGQGNQPQHF
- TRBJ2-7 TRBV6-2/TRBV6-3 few TGTGCCAGCAGTTACCTGGTTCGGGGTGTCGACGAGCAGTACTTC CASSYLVRGVDEQYF
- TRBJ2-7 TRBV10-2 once TGCGCCAGCAGTTTCCTAGCGAGGGGAGACTACGAGCAGTACTTC CASSFLARGDYEQYF
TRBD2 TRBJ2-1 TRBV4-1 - TGCGCCAGCAGCCAAGGTTTGGCGGGAGGGTCCTACAATGAGCAGTTCTTC CASSQGLAGGSYNEQFF
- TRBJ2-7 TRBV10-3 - TGTGCCATCAGTGGACCGGGCTACGAGCAGTACTTC CAISGPGYEQYF
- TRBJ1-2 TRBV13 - TGTGCCAGCAGTTACCTCCTGCCGGAGGGTAACGGCTACACCTTC CASSYLLPEGNGYTF
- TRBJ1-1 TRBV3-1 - TGTGCCAGCAGCCGGGAGGTGAGGAACACTGAAGCTTTCTTT CASSREVRNTEAFF
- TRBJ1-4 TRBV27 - TGTGCCAGCCGGCGGGGGGATAATGAAAAACTGTTTTTT CASRRGDNEKLFF
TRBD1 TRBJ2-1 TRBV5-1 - TGCGCCAGCAGCTTGGAATTGGGCCGGGACAGTAAGTTCTTC CASSLELGRDSKFF
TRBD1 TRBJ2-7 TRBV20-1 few TGCAGTGCTGTAAAGGGACAGCTGGACTACGAGCAGTACTTC CSAVKGQLDYEQYF
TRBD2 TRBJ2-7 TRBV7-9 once TGTGCCAGCAGCTCAACTAGCGGAGGATCCTACGAGCAGTACTTC CASSSTSGGSYEQYF
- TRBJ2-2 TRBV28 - TGTGCCAGCAGTTTACGGACAGAGAACACCGGGGAGCTGTTTTTT CASSLRTENTGELFF
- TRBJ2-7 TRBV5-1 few TGCGCCAGCAGCACCGGGACGGACACCTCCTACGAGCAGTACTTC CASSTGTDTSYEQYF
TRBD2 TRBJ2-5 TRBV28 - TGTGCCAGCAGGGGACTAGAGACCTACAGTGAGCAGTACTTC CASRGLETYSEQYF
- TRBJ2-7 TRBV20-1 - TGCAGTGCTAGAGATAACACCTACGAGCAGTACTTC CSARDNTYEQYF